The 5 T cell receptor beta chains given below trace back to one sample, sequenced in a study of identical twins. TCRdb called the 5' RACE reads again in MiXCR, with one record for every CDR3 protein. The sample has about 700,000 distinct CDR3 sequences, 8.6% seen once; the top ten hold 0.75% to 1%. Another study also made use of these data, one on yellow fever vaccine responses in identical twins.

The source material was PBMCs. The receptors were gathered from a woman aged 18-30 years in good health.

The rearrangement uses TRBV11-3 and TRBJ2-3; no clear D. Deletions cut 4 bases from V and 1 base from J, with 12 bases between. Germline V gene lookup returns CDR1 SGHNT and CDR2 YENEEA. CDR3 length: 15 amino acids. The CDR3 region has the DNA TGTGCCAGCAGCTCTCGGGCGGAACGCACAGATACGCAGTATTTT. As protein: CASSSRAERTDTQYF.

This chain links TRBV19 with TRBJ1-1, with TRBD1 identical over 8 bases. Trimming at V came to 3 bases and at J to 8 bases, leaving 8 bases not matched to a gene. Germline-derived CDR1 and CDR2 are LNHDA and SQIVND (reference sequence). CDR3 size: 14 residues. The DNA for the CDR3 is TGTGCCAGTAGTATCCGACAGGGGTTGGCCGAAGCTTTCTTT. Amino acids: CASSIRQGLAEAFF.

The chain uses TRBV11-1 and TRBJ2-2; 12 bases are a match to TRBD1. The CDR3 totals 18 residues. Germline V gene sequence: CDR1 SGHAT, CDR2 FQDESV (reference sequence). The J segment lost 2 bases and the V segment lost 6 bases, leaving 10 bases of the junction unmatched. In nucleotides, the CDR3 is TGTGCCAGCAGGTCCGGGACAGGGGGCCTAAGAAACACCGGGGAGCTGTTTTTT. Amino acids: CASRSGTGGLRNTGELFF.

This clonotype has only a few counts. The rearrangement links TRBV29-1 to TRBJ1-1; no reliable D call. Looked up from germline, CDR1 is SQVTM and CDR2 is ANQGSEA. V was trimmed by 3 bases and J by 4 bases, leaving 15 bases between them. There are 14 residues in the CDR3. CDR3 region: CSVDPGSGATEAFF. CDR3 in DNA: TGCAGCGTTGATCCCGGGAGCGGTGCCACTGAAGCTTTCTTT.

This clonotype was seen a few times. The chain links TRBV18 to TRBJ2-3; D uncertain. V was pared by 1 base and J by 5 bases, with 10 bases between. The germline CDR1 and CDR2 sequences are KGHSH and LQKENI. This CDR3 spans 14 amino acids. CDR3 sequence: CASSPQQYGDTQYF. Here the CDR3 DNA reads TGTGCCAGCTCACCACAACAATACGGAGATACGCAGTATTTT. The whole variable domain, remainder taken from reference TRBV18 and TRBJ2-3, is NAGVMQNPRHLVRRRGQEARLRCSPMKGHSHVYWYRQLPEEGLKFMVYLQKENIIDESGMPKERFSAEFPKEGPSILRIQQVVRGDSAAYFCASSPQQYGDTQYFGPGTRLTVL.